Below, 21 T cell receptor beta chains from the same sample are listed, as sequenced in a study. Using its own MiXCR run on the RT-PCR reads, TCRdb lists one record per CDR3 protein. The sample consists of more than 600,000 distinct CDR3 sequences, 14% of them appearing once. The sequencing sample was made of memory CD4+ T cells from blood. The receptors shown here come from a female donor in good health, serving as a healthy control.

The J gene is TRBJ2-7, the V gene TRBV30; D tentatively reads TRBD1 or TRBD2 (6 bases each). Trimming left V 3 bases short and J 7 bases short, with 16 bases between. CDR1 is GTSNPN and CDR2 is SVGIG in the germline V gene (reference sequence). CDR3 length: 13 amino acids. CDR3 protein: CAWSAGGPREQYF. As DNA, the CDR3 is TGTGCCTGGAGCGCTGGGGGGCCGAGGGAGCAGTACTTC.

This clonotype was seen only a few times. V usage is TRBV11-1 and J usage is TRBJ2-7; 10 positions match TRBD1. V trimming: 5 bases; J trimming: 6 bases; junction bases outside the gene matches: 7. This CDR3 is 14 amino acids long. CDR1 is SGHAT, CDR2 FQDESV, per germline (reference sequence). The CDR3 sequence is CASSPGQGITEQYF. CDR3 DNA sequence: TGTGCCAGCAGCCCGGGACAGGGGATTACCGAGCAGTACTTC. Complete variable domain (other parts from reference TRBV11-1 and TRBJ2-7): EAEVAQSPRYKITEKSQAVAFWCDPISGHATLYWYRQILGQGPELLVQFQDESVVDDSQLPKDRFSAERLKGVDSTLKIQPAELGDSAMYLCASSPGQGITEQYFGPGTRLTVT.

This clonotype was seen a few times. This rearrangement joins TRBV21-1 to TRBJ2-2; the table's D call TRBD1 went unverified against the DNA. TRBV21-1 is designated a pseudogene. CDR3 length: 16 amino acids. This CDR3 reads CASSKRDTMNTGELFF. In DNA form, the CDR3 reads TGTGCCAGCAGCAAGAGGGACACTATGAACACCGGGGAGCTGTTTTTT.

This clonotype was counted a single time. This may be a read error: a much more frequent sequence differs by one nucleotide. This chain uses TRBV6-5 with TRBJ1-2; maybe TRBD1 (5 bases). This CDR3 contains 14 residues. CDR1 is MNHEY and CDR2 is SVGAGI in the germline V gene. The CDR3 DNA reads TGTGCCAGCAGTTACGCAGGGTTAAACTATGGCTACGCCTTC. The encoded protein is CASSYAGLNYGYAF.

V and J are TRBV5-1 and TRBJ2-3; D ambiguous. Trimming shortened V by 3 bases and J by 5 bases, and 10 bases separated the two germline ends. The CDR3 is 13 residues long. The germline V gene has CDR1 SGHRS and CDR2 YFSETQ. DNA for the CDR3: TGCGCCAGCAGCTCATCCTCGCGAGATACGCAGTATTTT. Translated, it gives CASSSSSRDTQYF.

The CDR3 DNA reads TGTGCCAGCAGTTACTACCCTGGGAGGGAAGACACTGAAGCTTTCTTT. Amino acid sequence: CASSYYPGREDTEAFF. This rearrangement joins TRBV6-2 or TRBV6-3 to TRBJ1-1; D is uncertain. V was shortened by 1 base and J by 3 bases, with 15 bases between the two germline ends. CDR1 is MNHEY, CDR2 SVGEGT, per germline. The CDR3 has 16 amino acids.

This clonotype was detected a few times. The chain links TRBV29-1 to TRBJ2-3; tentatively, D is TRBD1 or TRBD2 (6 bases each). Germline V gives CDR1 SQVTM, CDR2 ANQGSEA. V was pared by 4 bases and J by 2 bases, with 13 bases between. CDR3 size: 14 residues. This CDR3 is CSVGRGDFTDTQYF. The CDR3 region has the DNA TGCAGCGTTGGGAGGGGGGATTTCACAGATACGCAGTATTTT.

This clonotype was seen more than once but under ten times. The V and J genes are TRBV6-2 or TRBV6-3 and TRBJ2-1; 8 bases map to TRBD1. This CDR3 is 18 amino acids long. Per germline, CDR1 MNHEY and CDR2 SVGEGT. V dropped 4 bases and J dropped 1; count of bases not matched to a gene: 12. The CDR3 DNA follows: TGTGCCAGCAGTTCGGCCTTTAGGACAGGGCGATCCTACAATGAGCAGTTCTTC. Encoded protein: CASSSAFRTGRSYNEQFF.

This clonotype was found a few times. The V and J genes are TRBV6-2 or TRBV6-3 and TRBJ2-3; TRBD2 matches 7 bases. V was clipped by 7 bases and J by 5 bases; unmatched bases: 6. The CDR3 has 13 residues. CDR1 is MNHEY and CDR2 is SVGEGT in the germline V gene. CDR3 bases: TGTGCCAGCAACCGACTAGCTGGAGATACGCAGTATTTT. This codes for CASNRLAGDTQYF.

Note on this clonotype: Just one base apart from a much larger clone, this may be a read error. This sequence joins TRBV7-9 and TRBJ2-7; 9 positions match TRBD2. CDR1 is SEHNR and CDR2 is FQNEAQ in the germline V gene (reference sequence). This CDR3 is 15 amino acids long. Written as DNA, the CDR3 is TGTGCCAGCAGCTTTGTAGCGGGGGCGTCCTACAAGCAGTACTTC. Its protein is CASSFVAGASYKQYF.

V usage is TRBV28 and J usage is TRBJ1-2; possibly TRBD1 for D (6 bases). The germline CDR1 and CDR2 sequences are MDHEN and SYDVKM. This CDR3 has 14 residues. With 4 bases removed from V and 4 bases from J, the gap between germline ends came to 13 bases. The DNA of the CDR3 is TGTGCCAGCAGTTCCGGGGGGGCGTTCTATGGCTACACCTTC. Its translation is CASSSGGAFYGYTF.

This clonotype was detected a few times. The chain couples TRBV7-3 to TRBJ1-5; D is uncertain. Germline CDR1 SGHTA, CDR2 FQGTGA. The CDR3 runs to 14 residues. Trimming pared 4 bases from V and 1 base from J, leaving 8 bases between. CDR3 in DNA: TGTGCCAGCAGCTCACAGCGGAGCAATCAGCCCCAGCATTTT. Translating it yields CASSSQRSNQPQHF.

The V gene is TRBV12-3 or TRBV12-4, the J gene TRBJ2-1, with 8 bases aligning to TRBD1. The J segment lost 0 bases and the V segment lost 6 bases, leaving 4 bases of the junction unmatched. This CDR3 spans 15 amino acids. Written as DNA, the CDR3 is TGTGCCAGCAGGATTACAGGGGGCTCCTACAATGAGCAGTTCTTC. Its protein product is CASRITGGSYNEQFF.

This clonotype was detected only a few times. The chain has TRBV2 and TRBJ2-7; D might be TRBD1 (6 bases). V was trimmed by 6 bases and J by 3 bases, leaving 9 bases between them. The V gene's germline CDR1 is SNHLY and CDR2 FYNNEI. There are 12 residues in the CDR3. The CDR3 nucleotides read TGTGCCAGCAGAGAACAGGGCTACGAGCAGTACTTC. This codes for CASREQGYEQYF.

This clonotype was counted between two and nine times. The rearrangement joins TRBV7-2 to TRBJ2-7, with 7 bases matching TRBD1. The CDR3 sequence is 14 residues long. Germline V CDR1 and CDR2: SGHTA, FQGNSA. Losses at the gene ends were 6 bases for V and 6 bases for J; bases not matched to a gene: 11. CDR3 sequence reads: CASRSGQTIAEQYF. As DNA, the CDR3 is TGTGCCAGCAGATCGGGACAGACCATTGCCGAGCAGTACTTC.

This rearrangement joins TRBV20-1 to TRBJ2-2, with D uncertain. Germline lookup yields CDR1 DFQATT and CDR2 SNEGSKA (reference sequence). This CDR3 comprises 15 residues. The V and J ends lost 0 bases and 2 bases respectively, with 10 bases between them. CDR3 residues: CSARDGRANTGELFF. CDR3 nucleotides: TGCAGTGCTAGAGACGGTCGGGCCAACACCGGGGAGCTGTTTTTT.

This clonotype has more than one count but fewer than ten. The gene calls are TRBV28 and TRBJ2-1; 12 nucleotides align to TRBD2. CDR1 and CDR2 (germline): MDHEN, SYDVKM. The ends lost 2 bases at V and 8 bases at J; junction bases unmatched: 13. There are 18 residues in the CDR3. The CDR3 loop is CASSLGLAGGPWLDEQFF. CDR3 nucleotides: TGTGCCAGCAGTTTAGGTCTAGCGGGAGGGCCTTGGCTCGATGAGCAGTTCTTC.

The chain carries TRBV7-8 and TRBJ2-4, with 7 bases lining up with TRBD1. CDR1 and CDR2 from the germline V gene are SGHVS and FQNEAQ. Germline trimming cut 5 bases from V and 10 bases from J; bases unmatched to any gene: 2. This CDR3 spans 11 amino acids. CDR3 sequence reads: CASSEGAIQYF. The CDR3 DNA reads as TGTGCCAGCAGCGAGGGGGCTATTCAGTACTTC.

In DNA, the CDR3 is TGCAGTGCGATTCCTTGGACAGCAGATGGCTACACCTTC. Protein product: CSAIPWTADGYTF. The chain links TRBV20-1 to TRBJ1-2; a possible D gene is TRBD1 (6 bases). Germline V CDR1 and CDR2: DFQATT, SNEGSKA (reference sequence). This CDR3 is built from 13 residues. Trimming removed 6 bases from V and 6 bases from J, with 17 bases in between.

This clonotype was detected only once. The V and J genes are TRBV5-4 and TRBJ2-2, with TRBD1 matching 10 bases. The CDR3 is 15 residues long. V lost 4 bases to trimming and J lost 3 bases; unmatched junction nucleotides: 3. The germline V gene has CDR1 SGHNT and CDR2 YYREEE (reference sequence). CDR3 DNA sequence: TGTGCCAGCAGCGCGGGACAGGGGTACACCGGGGAGCTGTTTTTT. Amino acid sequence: CASSAGQGYTGELFF.

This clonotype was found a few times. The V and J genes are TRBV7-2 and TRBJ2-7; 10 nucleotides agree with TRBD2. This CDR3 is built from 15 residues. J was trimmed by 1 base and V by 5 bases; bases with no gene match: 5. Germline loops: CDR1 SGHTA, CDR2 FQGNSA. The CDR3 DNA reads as TGTGCCAGCAGCATAACTAGCGGGATGTCCTACGAGCAGTACTTC. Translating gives CASSITSGMSYEQYF.